Shown below are 3 T cell receptor beta chains from a single sample sequenced in a study of CD4 T cell repertoires in COVID-19. No antigen has been assigned to these receptors. Sequenced by immunoSEQ multiplex PCR; TCRdb stores in-frame clones only, minus some. The repertoire consists of hundreds of clones, with about a sixth occurring once and the leading ten covering approximately 22%. The material sequenced was memory CD4+ T cells, cultured in vitro, taken after recovery from COVID-19. All receptors come from a human donor who had COVID-19.

The chain uses TRBV22-1 and TRBJ1-2. TRBV22-1 is annotated as a pseudogene. The CDR3 spans 13 residues. CDR3 region: CPGRLRKTYGYTF. In DNA form, the CDR3 reads TGTCCTGGGAGGCTGAGAAAGACCTATGGCTACACCTTC.

The chain links TRBV18 to TRBJ2-5; no firm D call. The germline gives CDR1 KGHSH, CDR2 LQKENI. The V end lost 5 bases, the J end lost 5 bases, and 6 bases lay between the germline ends. This CDR3 is built from 11 residues. The CDR3 DNA is TGTGCCAGCTCATTGATCGAGACCCAGTACTTC. Its translation: CASSLIETQYF. Complete variable domain (other parts from reference TRBV18 and TRBJ2-5): NAGVMQNPRHLVRRRGQEARLRCSPMKGHSHVYWYRQLPEEGLKFMVYLQKENIIDESGMPKERFSAEFPKEGPSILRIQQVVRGDSAAYFCASSLIETQYFGPGTRLLVL.

The chain has TRBV7-9 and TRBJ2-5; the match to TRBD2 covers 10 bases. The CDR3 contains 15 residues. Germline V lookup: CDR1 SEHNR, CDR2 FQNEAQ (reference sequence). Losses at the gene ends were 5 bases for V and 5 bases for J; bases not matched to a gene: 8. CDR3 loop: CASSKSGGAWETQYF. The CDR3 coding sequence is TGTGCCAGCAGCAAGAGCGGGGGGGCTTGGGAGACCCAGTACTTC.